These 27 T cell receptor beta chains were sequenced from one sample in a study of identical twins. TCRdb re-called the 5' RACE reads through MiXCR, storing one row per CDR3 protein. The sample carries 300,000 or so distinct CDR3 sequences, roughly 9.8% recorded once. This sample also appeared in a second study, on yellow fever vaccine responses in identical twins.

The sequenced sample consisted of CD8+ T cells sorted from blood. The receptors originated from a woman younger than 30 in good health.

This clonotype was detected ten times or more. The genes are TRBV4-3 and TRBJ2-7; D is possibly TRBD2 (7 bases). This CDR3 region has 16 residues. Trimming took off 0 bases at V and 4 bases at J, with 16 bases between the two ends. Germline values: CDR1 LGHNA, CDR2 YSLEER. The CDR3 DNA reads TGCGCCAGCAGCCAAGAGCTTGGGGGGGCAGTTTACGAGCAGTACTTC. Translation gives CASSQELGGAVYEQYF.

The chain links TRBV5-6 to TRBJ2-1; 8 nucleotides match TRBD1. The CDR3 runs to 13 residues. The J segment lost 12 bases and the V segment lost 2 bases, leaving 7 bases of the junction unmatched. The germline CDR1 and CDR2 sequences are SGHDT and YYEEEE. The CDR3 nucleotides read TGTGCCAGCAGCTTTTTAAAGGGGACAGGGCAGTTCTTC. Its protein product is CASSFLKGTGQFF.

This clonotype appeared a few times. The chain is built from TRBV6-2 or TRBV6-3 and TRBJ2-2; TRBD2 aligns across 11 bases. J gave up 4 bases and V 1 base, and 14 bases lay outside the gene matches. CDR3 length: 20 residues. Looked up from germline, CDR1 is MNHEY and CDR2 is SVGEGT. CDR3 nucleotide sequence: TGTGCCAGCAGTTACTGGGGGCCCTTAGCGGGAGGGACTAGCACCGGGGAGCTGTTTTTT. Protein product: CASSYWGPLAGGTSTGELFF.

This chain uses TRBV10-3 with TRBJ2-7, with 9 nucleotides matching TRBD1. Trimming took 8 bases from V and 6 from J; bases not matched to a gene: 11. This CDR3 is built from 14 residues. CDR1 and CDR2 (germline): ENHRY, SYGVKD. CDR3 loop: CAILPGQGRSEQYF. Here the CDR3 DNA reads TGTGCCATCCTACCGGGACAGGGAAGGAGCGAGCAGTACTTC.

The chain links TRBV5-1 to TRBJ1-2, with 10 bases matching TRBD1. CDR1 is SGHRS, CDR2 YFSETQ, per germline. Trimming removed 4 bases from V and 2 bases from J; junction bases left unmatched: 17. The CDR3 extends over 19 amino acids. The CDR3 DNA is TGCGCCAGCAGCCCGGATTTTATAGGGACAGGGGCCAAAAACTATGGCTACACCTTC. This encodes CASSPDFIGTGAKNYGYTF.

This clonotype was counted between two and nine times. CDR3 DNA: TGCAGTGCTAGAGATCTAGCGGGAGCCAATGAGCAGTTCTTC. Its translation: CSARDLAGANEQFF. The V gene is TRBV20-1, the J gene TRBJ2-1; TRBD2 matches 10 bases. Looked up from germline, CDR1 is DFQATT and CDR2 is SNEGSKA (reference sequence). The CDR3 length is 14 residues. With 0 bases clipped from V and 6 bases from J, the junction kept 2 bases outside the gene matches.

This clonotype was counted many times. The rearrangement links TRBV4-3 to TRBJ2-2; D gene unclear. The germline V gene has CDR1 LGHNA and CDR2 YSLEER. V lost 4 bases and J 3 bases, leaving 12 bases between the germline ends. This CDR3 spans 15 amino acids. The CDR3 DNA is TGCGCCAGCAGCCCAACTCCGTACCACACCGGGGAGCTGTTTTTT. The encoded protein is CASSPTPYHTGELFF.

This clonotype turned up a few times. The chain has TRBV25-1 and TRBJ2-7, with D unclear. V lost 4 bases and J 4 bases, leaving 14 bases between the germline ends. The germline CDR1 and CDR2 sequences are MGHDK and SYGVNS. CDR3 size: 14 residues. The chain's CDR3 is CASSGRVSSYEQYF. In nucleotides, the CDR3 is TGTGCCAGCAGTGGAAGGGTATCCTCGTACGAGCAGTACTTC.

The sample holds a few counts of this clonotype. This chain connects TRBV7-2 to TRBJ1-5; D gene uncertain. The CDR3 runs to 16 residues. Germline assignment: CDR1 SGHTA and CDR2 FQGNSA. Trimming removed 1 base from V and 1 base from J, with 11 bases in between. CDR3 coding DNA: TGTGCCAGCAGCTTAGAAGGCAGAAGAAGCAATCAGCCCCAGCATTTT. It encodes CASSLEGRRSNQPQHF.

This clonotype was seen many times. This chain links TRBV19 with TRBJ2-3; D is unclear. V was shortened by 7 bases and J by 0 bases, with 8 bases between the two germline ends. CDR3 length equals 13 residues. CDR1 LNHDA and CDR2 SQIVND come from the germline V gene (reference sequence). This CDR3 is CASTQTSTDTQYF. The CDR3 region has the DNA TGTGCCAGTACCCAGACTAGCACAGATACGCAGTATTTT.

The chain joins TRBV5-1 to TRBJ2-7; possibly TRBD1 for D (6 bases). V was pared by 3 bases and J by 7 bases, with 17 bases between. The CDR3 consists of 14 residues. Germline CDR1 SGHRS, CDR2 YFSETQ. CDR3 protein: CASSWGSGTFEQYF. The CDR3 bases are TGCGCCAGCAGCTGGGGGTCCGGGACATTTGAGCAGTACTTC. Combining the CDR3 with reference TRBV5-1 and TRBJ2-7 gives the whole variable domain KAGVTQTPRYLIKTRGQQVTLSCSPISGHRSVSWYQQTPGQGLQFLFEYFSETQRNKGNFPGRFSGRQFSNSRSEMNVSTLELGDSALYLCASSWGSGTFEQYFGPGTRLTVT.

Many counts were recorded for this clonotype. The chain couples TRBV12-3 or TRBV12-4 to TRBJ2-1; D is unclear. The CDR3 runs 11 residues. V gave up 3 bases and J gave up 8 bases, with 5 bases separating them. The CDR3 DNA reads as TGTGCCAGCAGTTTCCTGGATGAGCAGTTCTTC. This gives the protein CASSFLDEQFF.

This clonotype was detected only a few times. The rearrangement links TRBV6-1 to TRBJ2-7; the D gene is possibly TRBD1 (6 bases). Trimming shortened V by 7 bases and J by 0 bases, and 13 bases separated the two germline ends. This CDR3 has 14 amino acids. CDR1 is MNHNS, CDR2 SASEGT, per germline. The chain's CDR3 is CASTRDILSYEQYF. The DNA for the CDR3 is TGTGCCAGCACTCGGGACATACTCTCCTACGAGCAGTACTTC.

This clonotype was seen many times. The chain employs TRBV10-3 and TRBJ2-7; D is possibly TRBD1 (6 bases). Germline V gene lookup returns CDR1 ENHRY and CDR2 SYGVKD. With 6 bases removed from V and 2 bases from J, the gap between germline ends came to 8 bases. CDR3 length: 12 amino acids. CDR3 loop: CAIRDSPYEQYF. CDR3 DNA: TGTGCCATCAGGGACAGCCCCTACGAGCAGTACTTC.

This clonotype appeared a few times. The chain has TRBV6-1 and TRBJ2-7; D might be TRBD2 (6 bases). This CDR3 region has 13 residues. CDR1 and CDR2 from the germline V gene are MNHNS and SASEGT. Trimming took off 4 bases at V and 2 bases at J, with 9 bases between the two ends. The CDR3 DNA is TGTGCCAGCAGTGTGCGGGGACCCTACGAGCAGTACTTC. As protein: CASSVRGPYEQYF.

Only a few counts were recorded for this clonotype. The genes are TRBV7-9 and TRBJ2-1; 12 positions agree with TRBD1. Germline V lookup: CDR1 SEHNR, CDR2 FQNEAQ (reference sequence). The V and J ends lost 6 bases and 8 bases, in that order; junction bases with no gene match: 14. The CDR3 spans 17 residues. The CDR3 reads CASSQGPGQGAFDEQFF. CDR3 DNA sequence: TGTGCCAGCAGTCAGGGACCGGGACAGGGGGCGTTCGATGAGCAGTTCTTC.

This clonotype showed up just a few times. The V gene is TRBV4-2, the J gene TRBJ2-2, with D possibly TRBD2 on 5 matching bases. Trimming removed 3 bases at V and 0 bases at J, with 11 bases between. The CDR3 has 16 amino acids. The germline gives CDR1 LGHNA, CDR2 YNFKEQ. CDR3 sequence (DNA): TGTGCCAGCAGCCAGATACTAGAACCGAACACCGGGGAGCTGTTTTTT. Translated, it gives CASSQILEPNTGELFF.

This clonotype was counted only a few times. The gene calls are TRBV7-9 and TRBJ2-7; TRBD1 aligns across 8 bases. V was pared by 5 bases and J by 2 bases, with 8 bases of the junction left unmatched. There are 15 residues in the CDR3. Germline CDR1 and CDR2: SEHNR and FQNEAQ (reference sequence). DNA of the CDR3: TGTGCCAGCAGCGTAGAACAGGGGGACCCCTACGAGCAGTACTTC. Translating it yields CASSVEQGDPYEQYF. Using reference TRBV7-9 and TRBJ2-7 for the parts outside the CDR3, the full variable domain is DTGVSQNPRHKITKRGQNVTFRCDPISEHNRLYWYRQTLGQGPEFLTYFQNEAQLEKSRLLSDRFSAERPKGSFSTLEIQRTEQGDSAMYLCASSVEQGDPYEQYFGPGTRLTVT.

This sequence joins TRBV9 and TRBJ1-2; possibly TRBD1 for D (6 bases). Trimming stripped 0 bases from V and 2 bases from J, with 8 bases between. The germline V gene has CDR1 SGDLS and CDR2 YYNGEE. The CDR3 consists of 14 residues. The CDR3 nucleotides are TGTGCCAGCAGCGTAGGTCAGGGGAACTATGGCTACACCTTC. It codes for CASSVGQGNYGYTF.

This clonotype was seen many times. The CDR3 is CASSQSAEQYF. In DNA form, the CDR3 reads TGTGCCAGCAGCCAATCCGCCGAGCAGTACTTC. This sequence joins TRBV16 and TRBJ2-7; D gene uncertain. The CDR3 extends over 11 amino acids. The germline V and J ends were trimmed by 0 bases and 6 bases, with 3 bases remaining between them. Germline V CDR1 and CDR2: KGHSY, FQNENV. The full variable domain, completed using reference TRBV16 and TRBJ2-7, is GEEVAQTPKHLVRGEGQKAKLYCAPIKGHSYVFWYQQVLKNEFKFLISFQNENVFDETGMPKERFSAKCLPNSPCSLEIQATKLEDSAVYFCASSQSAEQYFGPGTRLTVT.

In its sample, this clonotype was seen many times. This chain connects TRBV4-3 to TRBJ2-2, with 8 bases fitting TRBD1. The CDR3 consists of 16 residues. Trimming cost V 1 base and J 4 bases; bases outside gene matches: 5. The germline V gene encodes CDR1 LGHNA and CDR2 YSLEER. The DNA of the CDR3 is TGCGCCAGCAGCCAAGCGTCGGACAGGGTCACCGGGGAGCTGTTTTTT. This encodes CASSQASDRVTGELFF.

This clonotype was detected many times. The chain employs TRBV15 and TRBJ2-3; 7 bases agree with TRBD2. The V gene's germline CDR1 is LNHNV and CDR2 YYDKDF (reference sequence). J gave up 1 base and V 2 bases, and 3 bases lay outside the gene matches. The CDR3 runs to 15 residues. The chain's CDR3 is CATSRSSGGTDTQYF. CDR3 sequence (DNA): TGTGCCACCAGCAGATCTAGCGGAGGCACAGATACGCAGTATTTT.

The chain links TRBV4-1 to TRBJ2-3, with 9 bases matching TRBD2. V gave up 0 bases and J gave up 2 bases; unmatched junction bases: 3. CDR1 is MGHRA and CDR2 is YSYEKL in the germline V gene. The CDR3 loop spans 16 amino acids. As DNA, the CDR3 is TGCGCCAGCAGCCAAGAACGCGGGAGGGACACAGATACGCAGTATTTT. Its protein is CASSQERGRDTDTQYF.

This clonotype was observed at least ten times. V usage is TRBV27 and J usage is TRBJ2-1; 12 positions match TRBD2. This CDR3 comprises 15 residues. Germline V gene data show CDR1 as MNHEY and CDR2 as SMNVEV (reference sequence). V shed 8 bases and J 7 bases; nucleotides not matched to a gene: 9. CDR3 sequence: CASGNWTSGENEQFF. CDR3 coding DNA: TGTGCCAGCGGTAACTGGACTAGCGGGGAAAATGAGCAGTTCTTC.

This clonotype was seen a few times. The chain couples TRBV29-1 to TRBJ2-2; 9 bases agree with TRBD1. Germline CDR1 is SQVTM and CDR2 is ANQGSEA. The ends lost 2 bases at V and 5 bases at J; junction bases unmatched: 6. This CDR3 is 15 amino acids long. CDR3 sequence (DNA): TGCAGCGTTGAACGGTGGGACAGGGATACCGGGGAGCTGTTTTTT. Translation: CSVERWDRDTGELFF.

This clonotype was seen many times. V and J are TRBV6-2 or TRBV6-3 and TRBJ2-1; 9 nucleotides match TRBD2. CDR1 is MNHEY, CDR2 SVGEGT, per germline. This CDR3 spans 17 amino acids. With V trimmed by 0 bases and J by 6 bases, 9 bases remained unmatched. This CDR3 is CASSYSKLAGSGNEQFF. CDR3 nucleotides: TGTGCCAGCAGTTACTCGAAGCTAGCGGGATCAGGCAATGAGCAGTTCTTC.

This clonotype appeared many times. V and J are TRBV29-1 and TRBJ1-2; D remains unclear. Germline CDR1 reads SQVTM; CDR2 reads ANQGSEA. V dropped 2 bases and J dropped 4 bases, with 11 bases sitting between them. The CDR3 totals 13 residues. CDR3 sequence reads: CSVESGESYGYTF. CDR3 sequence (DNA): TGCAGCGTTGAAAGCGGGGAAAGCTATGGCTACACCTTC.